This T cell receptor (beta chain) was captured by sequencing in a study of blood T cell repertoires in COVID-19. Self-reported history from a screening survey and questionnaire set each donor's cohort. This clone has a handful of counts. Other DNA sequences in the sample encode the same CDR3. Profiling relied on immunoSEQ multiplex PCR, and the TCRdb table lists in-frame clones only, not all of them. This repertoire shows under 250,000 clones, 75% to 85% found once; its top ten account for about 8.2%. Input material: PBMCs or T cells enriched from blood (not recorded which). This clonotype was obtained from a woman in her fifties or sixties with acute COVID-19.

In nucleotides, the CDR3 is TGTGCCAGCTCACCATGGACAGGAGGAACTGAAGCTTTCTTT. This encodes CASSPWTGGTEAFF. The chain links TRBV18 to TRBJ1-1; 7 bases line up with TRBD1. V lost 2 bases and J lost 5; bases outside the gene matches: 5. CDR1 is KGHSH and CDR2 is LQKENI in the germline V gene. CDR3 length equals 14 residues.